The 32 T cell receptor beta chains presented below share a single source sample, sequenced in a study of radiation and T cells in renal cell carcinoma. Stated time point: blood 2 weeks post-SBRT. Noted treatment: 15 Gy SBRT to primary tumor, nephrectomy 4 weeks later. The data were produced by immunoSEQ multiplex PCR, yet TCRdb's version contains in-frame clones alone and is incomplete. The sample holds fewer than 90,000 clones, 70% to 90% seen once. The sequencing used blood, collected from a patient whose treatment included radiotherapy and nephrectomy. The origin of the receptors is a woman aged 45-65 years with renal cell carcinoma.

The J gene is TRBJ2-7, the V gene TRBV5-1; the D gene is possibly TRBD2 (5 bases). The CDR3 extends over 14 amino acids. Germline V gives CDR1 SGHRS, CDR2 YFSETQ. Between the trimmed V and J ends, which lost 5 bases and 5 bases, there was a span of 17 bases. CDR3 sequence (DNA): TGCGCCAGCAGAGCCCCGACGGGAATGCACGAGCAGTACTTC. Amino acid sequence: CASRAPTGMHEQYF.

This chain uses TRBV7-2 with TRBJ1-5, with 7 bases matching TRBD1. Germline-derived CDR1 and CDR2 are SGHTA and FQGNSA. The length of the CDR3 is 15 residues. Trimming at V came to 4 bases and at J to 5 bases, leaving 8 bases not matched to a gene. The CDR3 DNA is TGTGCCAGCAGCTCCCAGACAGGGATTGATCAGCCCCAGCATTTT. Translated, it gives CASSSQTGIDQPQHF.

This clone has a handful of counts. The chain combines TRBV10-3 with TRBJ2-3, with a weak D call TRBD2 (6 bases). Germline values: CDR1 ENHRY, CDR2 SYGVKD. The CDR3 is 16 residues long. Trimming pared 0 bases from V and 4 bases from J, leaving 14 bases between. CDR3 sequence (DNA): TGTGCCATCAGTGAGTCAGGCAGGACGGGAGCAGATACGCAGTATTTT. This codes for CAISESGRTGADTQYF.

The gene calls are TRBV9 and TRBJ2-3; maybe TRBD2 (6 bases). This CDR3 region has 15 residues. V was pared by 2 bases and J by 0 bases, with 10 bases between. Looked up from germline, CDR1 is SGDLS and CDR2 is YYNGEE. The CDR3, as DNA: TGTGCCAGCAGCGTTCGGGAGAGTAGCACAGATACGCAGTATTTT. It codes for CASSVRESSTDTQYF. The variable domain in full, completed from reference TRBV9 and TRBJ2-3, reads DSGVTQTPKHLITATGQRVTLRCSPRSGDLSVYWYQQSLDQGLQFLIQYYNGEERAKGNILERFSAQQFPDLHSELNLSSLELGDSALYFCASSVRESSTDTQYFGPGTRLTVL.

V and J are TRBV2 and TRBJ2-7, with D unclear. The V end lost 7 bases, the J end lost 5 bases, and 18 bases lay between the germline ends. The CDR3 contains 14 residues. The V gene's germline CDR1 is SNHLY and CDR2 FYNNEI. The CDR3 DNA follows: TGTGCCAGCAACCCCCCCGAACCCAAGAACGAGCAGTACTTC. Translation: CASNPPEPKNEQYF.

This clone was seen only a few times. The genes are TRBV4-1 and TRBJ1-1; D is undetermined. CDR1 is MGHRA, CDR2 YSYEKL, per germline. The CDR3 totals 16 residues. Trimming stripped 1 base from V and 2 bases from J, with 14 bases between. The CDR3 coding sequence is TGCGCCAGCAGCCAAGTGAGTGGCAGGCCTAACACTGAAGCTTTCTTT. Its translation is CASSQVSGRPNTEAFF.

The sample holds a few counts of this clone. The chain is built from TRBV19 and TRBJ2-7, with TRBD1 matching over 8 bases. V was clipped by 9 bases and J by 0 bases; unmatched bases: 4. Germline values: CDR1 LNHDA, CDR2 SQIVND (reference sequence). The CDR3 contains 13 residues. The CDR3 is CASRQGSSYEQYF. CDR3 nucleotides: TGTGCCAGCAGACAGGGGTCCTCCTACGAGCAGTACTTC.

This rearrangement joins TRBV12-5 to TRBJ2-1; tentatively, D is TRBD1 or TRBD2 (5 bases each). V was trimmed by 1 base and J by 4 bases, leaving 8 bases between them. Looked up from germline, CDR1 is LGHNT and CDR2 is FRNRAP. CDR3 length: 14 residues. In DNA, the CDR3 is TGTGCTAGTGGTTTGGGGGACCAGTACAATGAGCAGTTCTTC. This sequence encodes CASGLGDQYNEQFF.

The chain employs TRBV27 and TRBJ2-5; 9 bases match TRBD2. CDR1 and CDR2 from the germline V gene are MNHEY and SMNVEV (reference sequence). The V and J ends lost 6 bases and 5 bases, in that order; junction bases with no gene match: 7. This CDR3 comprises 14 residues. CDR3 sequence reads: CASREIAGAETQYF. The DNA for the CDR3 is TGTGCCAGCAGAGAGATAGCGGGAGCTGAGACCCAGTACTTC.

V gene TRBV7-9 combines with J gene TRBJ2-3; 10 positions agree with TRBD2. Germline lookup yields CDR1 SEHNR and CDR2 FQNEAQ (reference sequence). The CDR3 totals 15 residues. The trim removed 6 bases at V and 4 bases at J, leaving 7 bases unmatched. Written as DNA, the CDR3 is TGTGCCAGCAGAGTAGCGGGGGGCCCCCCAGATACGCAGTATTTT. Residues: CASRVAGGPPDTQYF.

The chain recombines TRBV25-1 with TRBJ1-4; 7 nucleotides match TRBD1. V shed 3 bases, J shed 8 bases, and the junction held 6 bases outside the gene matches. The CDR3 is 14 residues long. CDR1 is MGHDK, CDR2 SYGVNS, per germline. The chain's CDR3 is CASSDPQGREKLFF. The CDR3 DNA sequence: TGTGCCAGCAGTGACCCACAGGGGAGGGAAAAACTGTTTTTT.

This clone was recorded once. The chain recombines TRBV7-7 with TRBJ2-5, with 10 bases identical to TRBD1. V shed 5 bases, J shed 5 bases, and the junction held 5 bases outside the gene matches. Germline V lookup: CDR1 SSHAT, CDR2 FNYEAQ (reference sequence). This CDR3 has 14 residues. This CDR3 is CASSRQGARETQYF. The CDR3 region has the DNA TGTGCCAGCAGCCGACAGGGGGCGAGGGAGACCCAGTACTTC.

The chain recombines TRBV4-3 with TRBJ1-3, with 8 nucleotides matching TRBD1. The CDR3 consists of 17 residues. V was clipped by 3 bases and J by 0 bases; unmatched bases: 7. The V gene's germline CDR1 is LGHNA and CDR2 YSLEER. CDR3 protein: CASSQTDRAYSGNTIYF. The CDR3 nucleotides read TGCGCCAGCAGCCAGACGGACAGGGCATACTCTGGAAACACCATATATTTT.

The rearrangement links TRBV19 to TRBJ2-7, with D perhaps matching TRBD1 (6 bases). The V gene's germline CDR1 is LNHDA and CDR2 SQIVND (reference sequence). The CDR3 has 11 residues. V lost 6 bases, J lost 5 bases, and 8 bases lay in between. The CDR3 DNA sequence: TGTGCCAGTAGGGGGACAAACGAGCAGTACTTC. Translating it yields CASRGTNEQYF.

The chain employs TRBV10-1 and TRBJ1-5; D gene uncertain. V was clipped by 5 bases and J by 3 bases, with 8 bases between them. This CDR3 contains 13 residues. Germline loops: CDR1 WNHNN, CDR2 SYGVQD (reference sequence). CDR3: CASSTEFNQPQHF. Written as DNA, the CDR3 is TGCGCCAGCAGTACAGAGTTCAATCAGCCCCAGCATTTT.

This chain links TRBV7-9 with TRBJ2-2; D is unresolved. The CDR3 length is 11 residues. V shed 6 bases and J shed 5 bases, with 4 bases lying between them. Germline V gene lookup returns CDR1 SEHNR and CDR2 FQNEAQ (reference sequence). CDR3 sequence (DNA): TGTGCCAGCAGTTTTACCGGGGAGCTGTTTTTT. Its translation is CASSFTGELFF. The variable domain in full, completed from reference TRBV7-9 and TRBJ2-2, reads DTGVSQNPRHKITKRGQNVTFRCDPISEHNRLYWYRQTLGQGPEFLTYFQNEAQLEKSRLLSDRFSAERPKGSFSTLEIQRTEQGDSAMYLCASSFTGELFFGEGSRLTVL.

The CDR3 region is CASSAGGAQETQYF. The DNA of the CDR3 is TGTGCCAGCAGTGCCGGGGGGGCCCAAGAGACCCAGTACTTC. This chain uses TRBV2 with TRBJ2-5; 8 positions match TRBD2. The CDR3 runs to 14 residues. The germline gives CDR1 SNHLY, CDR2 FYNNEI. The ends lost 4 bases at V and 1 base at J; junction bases unmatched: 2.

This clone appeared a single time. J is TRBJ1-2 and V is TRBV4-3; D is ambiguous. V was clipped by 1 base and J by 0 bases, with 15 bases between them. Germline CDR1 and CDR2: LGHNA and YSLEER. This CDR3 contains 17 residues. The CDR3 DNA follows: TGCGCCAGCAGCCAAGTGTGGGCAGGAGAAGCTAACTATGGCTACACCTTC. This translates into CASSQVWAGEANYGYTF.

The chain's CDR3 is CASSFYNQPQHF. The CDR3 nucleotides are TGTGCCAGCAGCTTCTATAATCAGCCCCAGCATTTT. The rearrangement links TRBV7-2 to TRBJ1-5, with D unclear. Trimming shortened V by 3 bases and J by 4 bases, and 4 bases separated the two germline ends. This CDR3 comprises 12 residues. Germline-derived CDR1 and CDR2 are SGHTA and FQGNSA.

The chain uses TRBV27 and TRBJ1-5, with D possibly TRBD1 on 6 matching bases. The germline gives CDR1 MNHEY, CDR2 SMNVEV (reference sequence). The CDR3 consists of 13 residues. Trimming stripped 5 bases from V and 6 bases from J, with 11 bases between. CDR3 protein: CASSLDRSQPQHF. CDR3 DNA: TGTGCCAGCAGTCTCGACAGGAGTCAGCCCCAGCATTTT.

This chain uses TRBV28 with TRBJ1-5; a weak D match, TRBD1 (5 bases). V was pared by 6 bases and J by 9 bases, with 18 bases between. CDR1 and CDR2 from the germline V gene are MDHEN and SYDVKM. The CDR3 length is 14 residues. As DNA, the CDR3 is TGTGCCAGCAGCCCGGGACGGGGGATTCGGCCCCAGCATTTT. This gives the protein CASSPGRGIRPQHF.

In this sample, this clone turned up once. The rearrangement links TRBV27 to TRBJ2-3; D is possibly TRBD1 or TRBD2 (5 bases each). The CDR3 runs to 14 residues. Germline V CDR1 and CDR2: MNHEY, SMNVEV (reference sequence). Between the trimmed V and J ends, which lost 6 bases and 4 bases, there was a span of 14 bases. The CDR3 nucleotides are TGTGCCAGCAGAATGGCAGGGAGTGCAGATACGCAGTATTTT. This gives the protein CASRMAGSADTQYF.

This chain joins TRBV7-9 and TRBJ2-1; 8 bases line up with TRBD2. CDR1 and CDR2 from the germline V gene are SEHNR and FQNEAQ (reference sequence). The junction had 3 bases not matched to a gene; V was cut back by 3 bases and J by 5 bases. The CDR3 has 14 amino acids. The CDR3 here is CASSFSGINNEQFF. CDR3 nucleotides: TGTGCCAGCAGCTTTAGCGGGATAAACAATGAGCAGTTCTTC.

This clone was found a few times. The chain couples TRBV5-4 to TRBJ2-1; 13 bases align to TRBD2. CDR3 size: 15 residues. Trimming removed 4 bases from V and 4 bases from J; junction bases left unmatched: 2. Germline V gene lookup returns CDR1 SGHNT and CDR2 YYREEE (reference sequence). The CDR3 loop reads CASSPTSGRYNEQFF. DNA of the CDR3: TGTGCCAGCAGCCCGACTAGCGGGAGGTACAATGAGCAGTTCTTC.

The chain combines TRBV5-4 with TRBJ1-2; D is undetermined. The germline V and J ends were trimmed by 4 bases and 1 base, with 5 bases remaining between them. Germline-derived CDR1 and CDR2 are SGHNT and YYREEE (reference sequence). The CDR3 is 12 amino acids. Here the CDR3 reads CASSPNNYGYTF. The CDR3 DNA reads as TGTGCCAGCAGCCCAAATAACTATGGCTACACCTTC. Based on the CDR3 plus reference TRBV5-4 and TRBJ1-2, the full variable domain is ETGVTQSPTHLIKTRGQQVTLRCSSQSGHNTVSWYQQALGQGPQFIFQYYREEENGRGNFPPRFSGLQFPNYSSELNVNALELDDSALYLCASSPNNYGYTFGSGTRLTVV.

The DNA for the CDR3 is TGTGATTCCCGGCCTCCCAGGCGAAGTCAGCCCCAGCATTTT. Translated, it gives CDSRPPRRSQPQHF. The chain has TRBV30 and TRBJ1-5, with D unclear. Germline V gives CDR1 GTSNPN, CDR2 SVGIG (reference sequence). The CDR3 extends over 14 amino acids.

The chain joins TRBV2 to TRBJ1-1; unclear D gene. The CDR3 length is 11 residues. Germline loops: CDR1 SNHLY, CDR2 FYNNEI. V lost 3 bases and J lost 7, with 6 bases in between. The CDR3 is CASSDMYEAFF. For the CDR3, the DNA is TGTGCCAGCAGTGACATGTATGAAGCTTTCTTT.

The V and J genes are TRBV11-2 and TRBJ2-7; 8 nucleotides align to TRBD1. This CDR3 spans 14 amino acids. Germline trimming cut 2 bases from V and 4 bases from J; bases unmatched to any gene: 4. Germline V CDR1 and CDR2: SGHAT, FQNNGV. The CDR3 coding sequence is TGTGCCAGCAGCTTATTCGACAGGGGTTACGAGCAGTACTTC. Translation gives CASSLFDRGYEQYF.

This clone was observed a handful of times. The chain couples TRBV10-1 to TRBJ1-1; the D is unclear. The CDR3 length is 14 residues. V was trimmed by 6 bases and J by 1 base, leaving 12 bases between them. CDR1 and CDR2 from the germline V gene are WNHNN and SYGVQD (reference sequence). CDR3 sequence reads: CASSAGTSNTEAFF. Here the CDR3 DNA reads TGCGCCAGCAGCGCCGGAACATCGAACACTGAAGCTTTCTTT.

This chain connects TRBV5-4 to TRBJ2-7, with no clear D. Between the trimmed V and J ends, which lost 4 bases and 1 base, there was a span of 12 bases. The CDR3 is 14 amino acids. The V gene's germline CDR1 is SGHNT and CDR2 YYREEE (reference sequence). The CDR3 here is CASSPTPVSYEQYF. The CDR3 DNA follows: TGTGCCAGCAGCCCGACCCCAGTGTCCTACGAGCAGTACTTC.

J is TRBJ2-2 and V is TRBV28, with 14 bases fitting TRBD2. V shed 6 bases, J shed 7 bases, and the junction held 13 bases outside the gene matches. Looked up from germline, CDR1 is MDHEN and CDR2 is SYDVKM. The CDR3 has 18 amino acids. CDR3 DNA sequence: TGTGCCAGCAGCGGACTAGCGGGGGGCCTCGAAGGAGACGGGGAGCTGTTTTTT. Protein sequence: CASSGLAGGLEGDGELFF.

This chain uses TRBV6-1 with TRBJ1-1, with no clear D. Deletions cut 6 bases from V and 2 bases from J, with 4 bases between. This CDR3 region has 11 residues. Germline V CDR1 and CDR2: MNHNS, SASEGT. CDR3 amino acids: CASSPNTEAFF. Here the CDR3 DNA reads TGTGCCAGCAGCCCAAACACTGAAGCTTTCTTT.